Presented here are 6 T cell receptor beta chains from one specimen sequenced in a study of blood T cells in healthy people across ages. Combining a sample-barcoded 5' primer with a J-beta primer mix, a second PCR ran for roughly 7 to 12 cycles. TCRdb passed the 5' RACE reads through MiXCR, listing each CDR3 protein once. The sample yields under 850,000 distinct CDR3 sequences, under 40% seen once. The sample taken for sequencing was blood. These receptor sequences come from a man aged 18 to 29 in good health.

The genes are TRBV5-1 and TRBJ2-2; D is possibly TRBD2 (5 bases). CDR3 length: 15 residues. Germline loops: CDR1 SGHRS, CDR2 YFSETQ. V lost 1 base and J lost 4, with 11 bases in between. The CDR3 coding sequence is TGCGCCAGCAGCTTGTTGGGTCGGGGCACCGGGGAGCTGTTTTTT. It yields the protein CASSLLGRGTGELFF. The full variable domain, its missing parts supplied by reference TRBV5-1 and TRBJ2-2, is KAGVTQTPRYLIKTRGQQVTLSCSPISGHRSVSWYQQTPGQGLQFLFEYFSETQRNKGNFPGRFSGRQFSNSRSEMNVSTLELGDSALYLCASSLLGRGTGELFFGEGSRLTVL.

The genes are TRBV28 and TRBJ1-4, with D perhaps TRBD1 (5 bases). The germline gives CDR1 MDHEN, CDR2 SYDVKM. CDR3 length equals 15 residues. The germline V and J ends were trimmed by 6 bases and 3 bases, with 14 bases remaining between them. In DNA, the CDR3 is TGTGCCAGCAGACCTTGGGGGGGGGCTAATGAAAAACTGTTTTTT. It translates to CASRPWGGANEKLFF.

Worth noting for this clonotype: Possible read error: a much larger clone is one base away. The chain uses TRBV20-1 and TRBJ2-5, with 9 bases fitting TRBD1. The CDR3 contains 15 residues. Germline assignment: CDR1 DFQATT and CDR2 SNEGSKA (reference sequence). In DNA form, the CDR3 reads TGCGGTGCTAATGGGGTTGGGACAGGGCAAGAGACCCAGTACTTC. It codes for CGANGVGTGQETQYF.

The chain links TRBV7-8 to TRBJ1-4; D uncertain. Trimming stripped 6 bases from V and 8 bases from J, with 16 bases between. The CDR3 consists of 14 residues. Germline assignment: CDR1 SGHVS and CDR2 FQNEAQ. CDR3 sequence reads: CASSGQRMWEKLFF. The CDR3 nucleotides read TGTGCCAGCAGTGGGCAGCGGATGTGGGAAAAACTGTTTTTT.

A few counts support this clonotype. The CDR3 loop reads CASSAGQGTDTQYF. In DNA form, the CDR3 reads TGTGCCAGCAGCGCCGGACAGGGCACAGATACGCAGTATTTT. The gene calls are TRBV7-9 and TRBJ2-3, with TRBD1 matching over 7 bases. The germline gives CDR1 SEHNR, CDR2 FQNEAQ (reference sequence). V gave up 5 bases and J gave up 1 base; unmatched junction bases: 3. CDR3 length equals 14 residues.

Details on this clonotype: Mismatch with germline at one junction end may stem from a read error. The rearrangement links TRBV20-1 to TRBJ2-3, with TRBD2 matching 8 bases. Germline V lookup: CDR1 DFQATT, CDR2 SNEGSKA (reference sequence). The CDR3 covers 12 residues. CDR3 DNA: TGCAGTGGCGGAGCGGGGGTGGATATGCAGTATTTT. This sequence encodes CSGGAGVDMQYF.